This T cell receptor (beta chain) emerged from a study of shared clonotypes between healthy human individuals. Repertoires were generated with immunoSEQ multiplex PCR, while TCRdb's copy carries only in-frame clones and drops some. The data show about 450,000 clones, 70% to 80% seen once. The CDR3 consists of 18 residues. Unmatched junction bases numbered 15, after V lost 6 bases and J lost 2 bases. Germline V CDR1 and CDR2: SNHLY, FYNNEI. This TCR came from a woman aged 40 to 50 in good health. Some clones in this sample may be carry-over from other donors' samples. Input material: PBMCs. V is TRBV2 and J is TRBJ2-3; 9 nucleotides agree with TRBD1. CDR3 sequence reads: CASSLSGTGPKVTDTQYF. CDR3 nucleotide sequence: TGTGCCAGCAGCCTATCCGGGACAGGGCCCAAGGTCACAGATACGCAGTATTTT.